These 23 T cell receptor beta chains were sequenced from one sample in a study of blood T cell repertoires in COVID-19. Data came from immunoSEQ multiplex PCR; TCRdb stores just in-frame clones and leaves some out. The profile shows approximately 260,000 clones, around nine tenths of them singletons. The sequencing sample was made of peripheral blood. The source is a woman aged 40 to 50 who had recovered from COVID-19.

This chain connects TRBV7-2 to TRBJ2-3; possibly TRBD2 for D (6 bases). The CDR3 loop spans 14 amino acids. CDR1 and CDR2 (germline): SGHTA, FQGNSA. Trimming shortened V by 4 bases and J by 3 bases, and 11 bases separated the two germline ends. The CDR3 reads CASSSRRVTDTQYF. CDR3 in DNA: TGTGCCAGCAGCTCACGGAGGGTGACAGATACGCAGTATTTT.

The chain links TRBV5-4 to TRBJ2-2; TRBD2 matches 7 bases. Germline V gives CDR1 SGHNT, CDR2 YYREEE (reference sequence). V gave up 2 bases and J gave up 1 base; unmatched junction bases: 2. CDR3 length: 15 amino acids. The CDR3 loop reads CASSFSSGNTGELFF. CDR3 coding DNA: TGTGCCAGCAGCTTCTCTAGCGGGAACACCGGGGAGCTGTTTTTT.

V usage is TRBV3-1 (or the pseudogene TRBV3-2) and J usage is TRBJ2-3; no clear D gene. Trimming took 3 bases from V and 10 from J, leaving 8 bases between them. CDR1 and CDR2 (germline): LGHDT, YNNKEL (reference sequence). The CDR3 covers 11 residues. The CDR3 region has the DNA TGTGCCAGCAGCCAGGAGAGAGCGCAGTATTTT. Translated: CASSQERAQYF.

This chain links TRBV3-1 (or the pseudogene TRBV3-2) with TRBJ1-5, with 10 bases that match TRBD1. The CDR3 covers 18 residues. V was clipped by 1 base and J by 3 bases; unmatched bases: 9. Germline V gives CDR1 LGHDT, CDR2 YNNKEL (reference sequence). CDR3 bases: TGTGCCAGCAGCCAAGGAGGGGGGACAGGGGCATCCAATCAGCCCCAGCATTTT. Translation: CASSQGGGTGASNQPQHF.

The chain has TRBV12-3 or TRBV12-4 and TRBJ1-1; no clear D. The CDR3 is 13 residues long. V was shortened by 5 bases and J by 3 bases, with 10 bases between the two germline ends. CDR3 in amino acids: CASSVREDTEAFF. CDR3 coding DNA: TGTGCCAGCAGTGTCCGGGAGGACACTGAAGCTTTCTTT.

This clone was found once. This chain uses TRBV5-6 with TRBJ2-4; the match to TRBD1 covers 9 bases. Germline V gives CDR1 SGHDT, CDR2 YYEEEE. V shed 4 bases, J shed 6 bases, and the junction held 5 bases outside the gene matches. This CDR3 is built from 14 residues. The CDR3 region has the DNA TGTGCCAGCAGCCCTACAGGGGGCCGAAACATTCAGTACTTC. It specifies CASSPTGGRNIQYF.

The chain combines TRBV18 with TRBJ2-3; 8 bases are a match to TRBD2. Germline loops: CDR1 KGHSH, CDR2 LQKENI. With 6 bases clipped from V and 1 base from J, the junction kept 9 bases outside the gene matches. The CDR3 totals 16 residues. The CDR3 DNA reads as TGTGCCAGCTCCTCAGTTGATAGCGGGGGCACAGATACGCAGTATTTT. This sequence encodes CASSSVDSGGTDTQYF.

V usage is TRBV27 and J usage is TRBJ1-2; D perhaps matches TRBD1 (6 bases). Deletions cut 0 bases from V and 6 bases from J, with 8 bases between. Germline assignment: CDR1 MNHEY and CDR2 SMNVEV (reference sequence). The CDR3 is 13 residues long. CDR3 nucleotides: TGTGCCAGCAGTTTATCGGGGGCTGATGGCTACACCTTC. It encodes CASSLSGADGYTF.

The gene calls are TRBV19 and TRBJ2-7; 9 bases match TRBD1. CDR1 and CDR2 from the germline V gene are LNHDA and SQIVND (reference sequence). J was trimmed by 4 bases and V by 5 bases; bases with no gene match: 3. The length of the CDR3 is 13 residues. DNA for the CDR3: TGTGCCAGTAGTTTCGGGACAGGGTACGAGCAGTACTTC. Its translation: CASSFGTGYEQYF.

The chain couples TRBV28 to TRBJ1-5; a possible D gene is TRBD1 (6 bases). V shed 3 bases and J shed 2 bases, with 11 bases lying between them. Looked up from germline, CDR1 is MDHEN and CDR2 is SYDVKM. The CDR3 loop spans 15 amino acids. The CDR3 DNA reads TGTGCCAGCAGTTTGGTCGGGGGGCGCAATCAGCCCCAGCATTTT. Amino acid sequence: CASSLVGGRNQPQHF.

V usage is TRBV5-4 and J usage is TRBJ1-1, with 9 bases lining up with TRBD1. The CDR3 loop spans 16 amino acids. Looked up from germline, CDR1 is SGHNT and CDR2 is YYREEE (reference sequence). V gave up 4 bases and J gave up 4 bases; unmatched junction bases: 11. The CDR3 sequence: CASSRQGVSRPTEAFF. The CDR3 DNA follows: TGTGCCAGCAGCCGACAGGGGGTATCCAGGCCCACTGAAGCTTTCTTT.

The CDR3 region has the DNA TGTGCCTGGAGCGGGGCCTACGAGCAGTACTTC. Translating it yields CAWSGAYEQYF. This chain joins TRBV30 and TRBJ2-7, with a tentative D call TRBD2 (5 bases). Germline lookup yields CDR1 GTSNPN and CDR2 SVGIG (reference sequence). The ends were cut back, 3 bases at V and 2 bases at J, with 5 bases in the middle. This CDR3 is built from 11 residues.

The CDR3 bases are TGTGCCAGTAGTGCGACGGGGAATCAGCCCCAGCATTTT. It translates to CASSATGNQPQHF. The chain uses TRBV19 and TRBJ1-5, with unresolved D. The CDR3 length is 13 residues. V lost 5 bases and J lost 4, with 9 bases in between. The germline V gene encodes CDR1 LNHDA and CDR2 SQIVND (reference sequence).

The V gene is TRBV28, the J gene TRBJ2-1; 12 bases line up with TRBD2. Germline V gene lookup returns CDR1 MDHEN and CDR2 SYDVKM. CDR3 length equals 17 residues. Unmatched junction bases numbered 11, after V lost 6 bases and J lost 5 bases. This CDR3 reads CASSYPGLAGRDNEQFF. The CDR3 region has the DNA TGTGCCAGCAGCTACCCGGGACTAGCGGGTCGAGACAATGAGCAGTTCTTC. Full variable domain (outside the CDR3, taken from reference TRBV28 and TRBJ2-1): DVKVTQSSRYLVKRTGEKVFLECVQDMDHENMFWYRQDPGLGLRLIYFSYDVKMKEKGDIPEGYSVSREKKERFSLILESASTNQTSMYLCASSYPGLAGRDNEQFFGPGTRLTVL.

The chain joins TRBV21-1 to TRBJ1-2. TRBV21-1 is a listed pseudogene. The CDR3 extends over 14 amino acids. In DNA, the CDR3 is TGTGCCAGCAGCAAAGAAGAGGGTAACTATGGCTACACCTTC. Its protein product is CASSKEEGNYGYTF.

A single count supports this clone. The chain employs TRBV4-3 and TRBJ2-3; 8 bases are shared with TRBD2. The V gene end was trimmed by 2 bases and the J gene end by 2 bases; junction bases not matched to a gene: 3. The germline V gene encodes CDR1 LGHNA and CDR2 YSLEER. This CDR3 spans 15 amino acids. The CDR3: CASSQLAGYTDTQYF. DNA of the CDR3: TGCGCCAGCAGCCAACTAGCGGGTTACACAGATACGCAGTATTTT.

This clone was found once. The CDR3 bases are TGTGCCAGCTCACTCGACAGGGTAGGGGAGCAGTACTTC. Protein sequence: CASSLDRVGEQYF. This rearrangement joins TRBV18 to TRBJ2-7; 7 nucleotides match TRBD1. This CDR3 is built from 13 residues. Trimming removed 4 bases from V and 7 bases from J; junction bases left unmatched: 7. Germline CDR1 KGHSH, CDR2 LQKENI.

V usage is TRBV9 and J usage is TRBJ2-1, with 13 bases identical to TRBD2. The trim removed 0 bases at V and 0 bases at J, leaving 6 bases unmatched. The CDR3 spans 19 residues. Germline V gives CDR1 SGDLS, CDR2 YYNGEE. The CDR3 loop is CASSVGGLAGVSSYNEQFF. The CDR3, as DNA: TGTGCCAGCAGCGTAGGTGGACTAGCGGGGGTGAGCTCCTACAATGAGCAGTTCTTC.

This clone is a singleton in its sample. V and J are TRBV5-8 and TRBJ1-2; the match to TRBD1 covers 9 bases. Looked up from germline, CDR1 is SGHTS and CDR2 is YDEGEE. This CDR3 is 15 amino acids long. V lost 3 bases and J lost 4; bases outside the gene matches: 7. CDR3 sequence (DNA): TGTGCCAGCAGCTGGACAGGGGTGTGGGGCTATGGCTACACCTTC. It encodes CASSWTGVWGYGYTF. Variable domain in full (rest from reference TRBV5-8 and TRBJ1-2): EAGVTQSPTHLIKTRGQQATLRCSPISGHTSVYWYQQALGLGLQFLLWYDEGEERNRGNFPPRFSGRQFPNYSSELNVNALELEDSALYLCASSWTGVWGYGYTFGSGTRLTVV.

The V gene is TRBV28, the J gene TRBJ1-5; the match to TRBD1 covers 11 bases. J gave up 3 bases and V 4 bases, and 8 bases lay outside the gene matches. CDR1 and CDR2 (germline): MDHEN, SYDVKM. CDR3 length equals 17 residues. CDR3 amino acids: CASSSTGTGGLNQPQHF. The CDR3 DNA reads TGTGCCAGCAGTTCGACCGGGACAGGGGGACTCAATCAGCCCCAGCATTTT.

This chain uses TRBV19 with TRBJ2-1, with a weak D call TRBD2 (6 bases). Germline V gene sequence: CDR1 LNHDA, CDR2 SQIVND (reference sequence). V shed 3 bases and J shed 3 bases, with 15 bases lying between them. The CDR3 sequence is 16 residues long. This CDR3 reads CASSITVSGLYNEQFF. DNA for the CDR3: TGTGCCAGTAGTATCACCGTTTCGGGACTCTACAATGAGCAGTTCTTC.

The rearrangement joins TRBV5-4 to TRBJ1-2, with TRBD1 matching 7 bases. The trim removed 2 bases at V and 6 bases at J, leaving 7 bases unmatched. The length of the CDR3 is 14 residues. CDR1 SGHNT and CDR2 YYREEE come from the germline V gene (reference sequence). The CDR3 DNA follows: TGTGCCAGCAGCTTAAGGGGGCGGACGGATGGCTACACCTTC. Translated: CASSLRGRTDGYTF. Looking up the rest from reference TRBV5-4 and TRBJ1-2 gives the full variable domain: ETGVTQSPTHLIKTRGQQVTLRCSSQSGHNTVSWYQQALGQGPQFIFQYYREEENGRGNFPPRFSGLQFPNYSSELNVNALELDDSALYLCASSLRGRTDGYTFGSGTRLTVV.

The chain joins TRBV20-1 to TRBJ2-3; D is perhaps TRBD2 (6 bases). The germline V gene encodes CDR1 DFQATT and CDR2 SNEGSKA (reference sequence). This CDR3 contains 11 residues. V was cut by 3 bases and J by 5 bases, with 6 bases left in between. CDR3 amino acids: CSARGGDTQYF. The CDR3 DNA follows: TGCAGTGCTAGGGGGGGAGATACGCAGTATTTT.